A selection of T cell receptor beta chains follows, all from one sample in a study of T cell responses to AZD1222 COVID-19 vaccine. The method was immunoSEQ multiplex PCR; TCRdb's version includes in-frame clones alone and lacks a portion of them. The sample has roughly 130,000 clones, approximately 88% seen once; the top ten hold 7.5% to 8%. The input for sequencing was peripheral blood, taken on day 0 of AZD1222 vaccination. The receptors were gathered from an adult in good health. Both conserved end residues are trimmed from each CDR3.

>TRBV27|TRBJ2-7|17
ASSASGLADRARGYEQY
>TRBV7-9|TRBJ2-3|13
ASSLGGSPSDTQY
>TRBV7-9|TRBJ1-1|10
ASSLSDTEAF
>TRBV19|TRBJ1-5|13
ASSIEPRGNQPQH
>TRBV11-3|TRBJ2-2|11
ASRTGNTGELF
>TRBV6-5|TRBJ1-4|13
ASTIRQGTNEKLF
>TRBV2|TRBJ2-5|14
ASTRWTSGDQSTQY
>TRBV5-1|TRBJ1-2|12
ASSLNTDNYGYT
>TRBV11-2|TRBJ2-1|13
ASSWLVSGADEQF
>TRBV10-3|TRBJ2-7|11
AISSGLLNEQY
>TRBV7-9|TRBJ2-7|10
ASSPQQYEQY
>TRBV19|TRBJ2-5|14
ASSTPSTGTQETQY
>TRBV5-1|TRBJ2-7|12
ASSFISQGDEQY
>TRBV6-5|TRBJ2-7|10
ASNSVRYEQY
>TRBV7-9|TRBJ1-2|14
ASTQLPGQGVYGYT
>TRBV29-1|TRBJ1-2|12
SVEVGQVVYGYT
>TRBV11-2|TRBJ1-1|11
ASSYRGDTEAF
>TRBV18|TRBJ1-3|14
ASSPPRQPSGNTIY
>TRBV6-5|TRBJ2-5|12
ASSGQTSQETQY
>TRBV5-5|TRBJ1-4|13
ASSLMEDLVEKLF
>TRBV9|TRBJ1-2|10
ASSVNTYGYT
>TRBV9|TRBJ2-7|13
ASSVEEGGSYEQY
>TRBV20-1|TRBJ2-3|13
SASRTQDSTDTQY
>TRBV30|TRBJ1-5|9
AWSVGGTQH
>TRBV25-1|TRBJ2-2|12
ASSAYSEPGELF
>TRBV7-6|TRBJ2-7|17
ASSLTTPGLAGGYHEQY
>TRBV11-2|TRBJ2-7|13
ASSLSGGGLYEQY
>TRBV2|TRBJ2-7|12
ASTTGLANYEQY
>TRBV11-3|TRBJ2-3|10
ASSSYGDTQY
>TRBV11-2|TRBJ1-3|14
ASSSHNLISGNTIY
>TRBV3-1/TRBV3-2|TRBJ2-5|11
ASSQQYQETQY
>TRBV5-1|TRBJ2-3|13
ASSVSGGAGDTQY
>TRBV19|TRBJ1-5|13
ASSLTQYSNQPQH
>TRBV5-1|TRBJ2-3|13
ASSFSGTVTDTQY
>TRBV3-1/TRBV3-2|TRBJ1-5|13
ASSHGQGAYQPQH
>TRBV19|TRBJ1-2|12
ASSIRGQDPGYT
>TRBV5-1|TRBJ1-5|13
ASSLTTGLNQPQH
>TRBV10-1|TRBJ1-2|14
ATPPGRGLNDYGYT
>TRBV7-8|TRBJ2-1|14
ASTASGSGRYNEQF